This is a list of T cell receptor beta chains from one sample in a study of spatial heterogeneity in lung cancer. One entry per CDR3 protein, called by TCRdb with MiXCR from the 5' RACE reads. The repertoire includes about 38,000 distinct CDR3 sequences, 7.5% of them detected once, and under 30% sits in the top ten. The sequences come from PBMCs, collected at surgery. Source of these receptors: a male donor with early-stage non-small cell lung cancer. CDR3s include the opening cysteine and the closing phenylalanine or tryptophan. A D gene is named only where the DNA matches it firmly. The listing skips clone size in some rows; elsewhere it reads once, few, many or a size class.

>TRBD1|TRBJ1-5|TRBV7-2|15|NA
CASRSDRASNQPQHF
TGTGCCAGCAGATCCGACAGGGCCTCCAATCAGCCCCAGCATTTT
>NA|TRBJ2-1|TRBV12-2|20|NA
CTSRSRKGQGVLALYNEQFF
TGTACAAGTCGCTCCAGAAAGGGACAGGGCGTACTTGCCCTGTACAATGAGCAGTTCTTC
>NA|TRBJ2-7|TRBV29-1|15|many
CSVEAGPGSSYEQYF
TGCAGCGTTGAAGCAGGCCCAGGGAGCTCCTACGAGCAGTACTTC
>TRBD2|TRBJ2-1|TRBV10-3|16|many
CAISGTSGGAYNEQFF
TGTGCCATCAGTGGGACTAGCGGGGGTGCCTACAATGAGCAGTTCTTC
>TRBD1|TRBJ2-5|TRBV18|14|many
CASSPSTGLETQYF
TGTGCCAGCTCACCCTCGACAGGGTTAGAGACCCAGTACTTC
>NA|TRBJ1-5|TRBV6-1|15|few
CASFWGWGSNQPQHF
TGTGCCAGCTTCTGGGGGTGGGGCAGCAATCAGCCCCAGCATTTT
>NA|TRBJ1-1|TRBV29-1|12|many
CSVAGGATEAFF
TGCAGCGTTGCCGGGGGGGCCACTGAAGCTTTCTTT
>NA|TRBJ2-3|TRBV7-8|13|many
CASMDGGLDTQYF
TGTGCCAGTATGGACGGAGGGCTTGATACGCAGTATTTT
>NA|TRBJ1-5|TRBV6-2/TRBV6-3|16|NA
CASSYLRMGKDQPQHF
TGTGCCAGCAGTTACTTGCGGATGGGGAAGGATCAGCCCCAGCATTTT
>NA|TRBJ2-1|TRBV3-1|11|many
CASSQGPEQFF
TGTGCCAGCAGCCAAGGGCCCGAGCAGTTCTTC
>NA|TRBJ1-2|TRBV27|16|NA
CASSLQNPGAKSGYTF
TGTGCCAGCAGTTTACAAAATCCGGGGGCGAAGAGTGGCTACACCTTC
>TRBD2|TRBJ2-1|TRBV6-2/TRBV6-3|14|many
CASSYRLAINEQFF
TGTGCCAGCAGTTACCGACTAGCGATCAATGAGCAGTTCTTC
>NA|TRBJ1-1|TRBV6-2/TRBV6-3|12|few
CASSYVGTEAFF
TGTGCCAGCAGTTACGTGGGGACTGAAGCTTTCTTT
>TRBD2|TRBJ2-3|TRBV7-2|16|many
CASSIVLAGGTDTQYF
TGTGCCAGCAGTATTGTCCTAGCGGGCGGCACAGATACGCAGTATTTT